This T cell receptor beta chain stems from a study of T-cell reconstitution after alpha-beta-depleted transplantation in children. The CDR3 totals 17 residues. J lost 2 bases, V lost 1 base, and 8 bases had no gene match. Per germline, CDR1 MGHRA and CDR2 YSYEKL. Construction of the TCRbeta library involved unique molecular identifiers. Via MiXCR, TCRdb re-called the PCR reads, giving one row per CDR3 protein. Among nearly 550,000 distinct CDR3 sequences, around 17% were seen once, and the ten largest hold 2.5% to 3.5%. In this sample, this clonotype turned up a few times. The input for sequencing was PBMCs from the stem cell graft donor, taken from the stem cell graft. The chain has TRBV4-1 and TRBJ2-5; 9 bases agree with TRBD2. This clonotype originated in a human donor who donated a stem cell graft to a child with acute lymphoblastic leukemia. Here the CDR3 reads CASSQGNSGGTQETQYF. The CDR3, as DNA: TGCGCCAGCAGCCAAGGAAATAGCGGGGGAACTCAAGAGACCCAGTACTTC.